This is a list of T cell receptor beta chains from one sample in a study of CD8 T cells in ankylosing spondylitis. TCRdb recomputed calls from the 5' RACE reads with MiXCR, one row per CDR3 protein. The sample lists some 700,000 distinct CDR3 sequences, over 15% occurring once. Source material: blood, either unsorted or a sorted T cell fraction (not recorded which). The origin of the receptors is a male donor with ankylosing spondylitis. The CDR3 runs from the conserved cysteine through the conserved F or W. D genes are given only for firm matches. Clone size is stated in some rows and not others, as once, few, many or a class when expanded.

j_call,v_call,d_call,clone_size,cdr3_nt,cdr3_aa
TRBJ2-7,TRBV28,-,-,TGTGCCAGCAACGCAGTCTCCTACGAGCAGTACTTC,CASNAVSYEQYF
TRBJ2-2,TRBV29-1,TRBD1,-,TGCAGCGTTGCACAGGGGTACACCGGGGAGCTGTTTTTT,CSVAQGYTGELFF
TRBJ2-7,TRBV3-1,TRBD2,few,TGTGCCAGCAGCCAAGCTGTTACTAGCGGATACGAGCAGTACTTC,CASSQAVTSGYEQYF
TRBJ1-4,TRBV29-1,-,-,TGCAGCGTTGTCGGACTAAATGAAAAACTGTTTTTT,CSVVGLNEKLFF
TRBJ1-1,TRBV5-1,-,-,TGCGCCAGCAGCATCGACCAGGGGATGCAAGCTTTCTTT,CASSIDQGMQAFF
TRBJ1-2,TRBV29-1,-,few,TGCAGCGTTGAGGTCGCGGCAGAGGGGGGTTTCAATGGCTACACCTTC,CSVEVAAEGGFNGYTF
TRBJ1-1,TRBV4-1,-,few,TGCGCCAGCAGCCAGGGCAGGGAGGCGACTGAAGCTTTCTTT,CASSQGREATEAFF
TRBJ2-3,TRBV20-1,-,many,TGCAGTGCTATCTGGTCCACAGATACGCAGTATTTT,CSAIWSTDTQYF
TRBJ1-1,TRBV7-9,-,-,TGTGCCAGCAGCTTCGGGGAAACCGGTGAAGCTTTCTTT,CASSFGETGEAFF
TRBJ2-7,TRBV7-9,TRBD2,-,TGTGCCAGCAGCGGGGGGGATCCCATTAACTACTACGAGCAGTACTTC,CASSGGDPINYYEQYF
TRBJ2-7,TRBV6-1,-,-,TGTGCCAGCAGGAACACAGGGAGAGCCTACGAGCAGTACTTC,CASRNTGRAYEQYF
TRBJ2-1,TRBV5-8,-,many,TGTGCCAGCAGCCCTACTAGAAATGAGCAGTTCTTC,CASSPTRNEQFF
TRBJ1-3,TRBV7-2,TRBD1,-,TGTGCCAGCAGCTTCGGAGGGACAGCAGGAAACACCATATATTTT,CASSFGGTAGNTIYF
TRBJ2-5,TRBV28,-,few,TGTGCCATCTCTAGGGGGGGGCGCAAAGAGACCCAGTACTTC,CAISRGGRKETQYF
TRBJ2-5,TRBV20-1,-,few,TGCAGTGCTAGAGATGTACTAGTTGAGACCCAGTACTTC,CSARDVLVETQYF
TRBJ2-3,TRBV7-9,-,-,TGTGCCAGCAGCCCCGAGGGGGGTGCGGGAGCATTGAATACGCAGTATTTT,CASSPEGGAGALNTQYF
TRBJ2-7,TRBV20-1,TRBD2,few,TGCAGTGCTAGAGAAGGAAGCGGGAGCAAGAACGAGCAGTACTTC,CSAREGSGSKNEQYF
TRBJ2-1,TRBV29-1,-,-,TGCAGCGTTGAGGTGACGGAGCAGTTCTTC,CSVEVTEQFF
TRBJ1-1,TRBV29-1,TRBD1,few,TGCAGCGTACGGACAGGGGTGAACACTGAAGCTTTCTTT,CSVRTGVNTEAFF
TRBJ2-7,TRBV12-3/TRBV12-4,TRBD1,few,TGTGCCAGCAGTAAGACAGGGGGGACCTACGAGCAGTACTTC,CASSKTGGTYEQYF
TRBJ2-7,TRBV5-1,-,-,TGCGCCAGCAGCTATGATGGGGGTTACGAGCAGTACTTC,CASSYDGGYEQYF
TRBJ1-1,TRBV6-2/TRBV6-3,-,few,TGTGCCAGCAGTCGGGACGGGTACACTGAAGCTTTCTTT,CASSRDGYTEAFF
TRBJ2-3,TRBV10-3,TRBD2,-,TGTGCCATCAGAAAACTAGCGGGGTTCACAGATACGCAGTATTTT,CAIRKLAGFTDTQYF
TRBJ2-7,TRBV20-1,-,-,TGCAGTGCTAGAGATCTTGTAAGGTCCTACGAGCAGTACTTC,CSARDLVRSYEQYF
TRBJ1-5,TRBV12-3/TRBV12-4,TRBD1,-,TGTGCCAGCGGAACAGGGGGCAATCAGCCCCAGCATTTT,CASGTGGNQPQHF
TRBJ2-7,TRBV20-1,-,many,TGCAGTGCTAGAGAGGGGGGCCGGGCCTACGAGCAGTACTTC,CSAREGGRAYEQYF
TRBJ1-2,TRBV4-2,-,-,TGTGCCAGCAGCCAAGATTTTGGGACGGACTATGGCTACACCTTC,CASSQDFGTDYGYTF
TRBJ2-1,TRBV7-2,-,-,TGTGCCAGCAGCTTACGCCTTGGAGGGGGGGGCGTAATCAATGAGCAGTTCTTC,CASSLRLGGGGVINEQFF
TRBJ1-2,TRBV7-9,-,few,TGTGCCAGCAGCTCCCTGGACTATGGCTACACCTTC,CASSSLDYGYTF
TRBJ2-7,TRBV4-3,-,few,TGCGCCAGCAGCCAAGCAAGGGATTCGAGCGGCTACGAGCAGTACTTC,CASSQARDSSGYEQYF
TRBJ2-1,TRBV29-1,TRBD2,many,TGCAGCGTTGAGGGACTAGGACACGAGCAGTTCTTC,CSVEGLGHEQFF
TRBJ2-1,TRBV9,TRBD1,-,TGTGCCAGCAGCGGGGGAAGGACAGGGTTGGGATTGTCCTACAATGAGCAGTTCTTC,CASSGGRTGLGLSYNEQFF
TRBJ1-2,TRBV12-3/TRBV12-4,TRBD1,many,TGTGCCACCCTACAGGGGGCGAGGGGCTACACCTTC,CATLQGARGYTF
TRBJ2-7,TRBV5-1,-,-,TGCGCCAGCAGCTTACGGGACTCGGGGGACCACGAGCAGTACTTC,CASSLRDSGDHEQYF
TRBJ1-2,TRBV18,TRBD1,-,TGTGCCAGCTCACCCTCCGGGACAGAACCATATGGCTACACCTTC,CASSPSGTEPYGYTF
TRBJ2-7,TRBV6-1,TRBD1,-,TGTGCCAGCAGTGAAGAGACCAGGGGGATACACGAGCAGTACTTC,CASSEETRGIHEQYF
TRBJ2-2,TRBV15,-,once,TGTGCCACCCGCAGGGAGGCGAACACCGGGGAGCTGTTTTTT,CATRREANTGELFF
TRBJ2-3,TRBV9,-,few,TGTGCCAGCAGCCTAGACGGGGAGCAGTATTTT,CASSLDGEQYF
TRBJ2-5,TRBV7-2,TRBD1,-,TGTGCCAGCAGCCGACAGGGGGCACGAGAGACCCAGTACTTC,CASSRQGARETQYF
TRBJ1-6,TRBV4-1,-,-,TGCGCCAGCAGCCAAGATCAAAACAGGGCGGCAGCCCTCCACTTT,CASSQDQNRAAALHF
TRBJ2-3,TRBV7-2,TRBD2,few,TGTGCCAGCAGCTCGATTTGGACTAGCGGGTTCACAGATACGCAGTATTTT,CASSSIWTSGFTDTQYF
TRBJ2-1,TRBV9,TRBD2,many,TGTGCCAGCAGCGGGACTAGCGGGACCTACAATGAGCAGTTCTTC,CASSGTSGTYNEQFF
TRBJ2-7,TRBV12-3/TRBV12-4,-,-,TGTGCCAGCAGACGGACTACCTACGAGCAGTACTTC,CASRRTTYEQYF
TRBJ2-5,TRBV15,-,few,TGTGCCACCAGCAGAGACTTACAAGAGACCCAGTACTTC,CATSRDLQETQYF
TRBJ2-1,TRBV5-1,TRBD2,-,TGCGCCAGCAGCGAGACTAGCGGGGGGGCCGGTGAGCAGTTCTTC,CASSETSGGAGEQFF
TRBJ2-7,TRBV27,TRBD2,few,TGTGCCAGCAGTAGGACGTCTAGCGGGACCTACGAGCAGTACTTC,CASSRTSSGTYEQYF